This T cell receptor (beta chain) was captured by sequencing in a study of cytomegalovirus exposure and HLA in healthy donors. Both 60 Vbeta primers and 13 Jbeta primers went into the PCR. Here immunoSEQ multiplex PCR was the method, and the copy in TCRdb shows in-frame clones only, minus some. The sample consists of some 85,000 clones, approximately 84% of them appearing once. From germline, CDR1 is SGHKS and CDR2 YYEKEE (reference sequence). The V and J ends lost 3 bases and 5 bases respectively, with 9 bases between them. The CDR3 runs to 13 residues. The clonotype originates from a man aged 18 to 30 in good health and CMV-seronegative. Source material: PBMCs. The chain is built from TRBV5-5 and TRBJ2-1; D is undetermined. CDR3 DNA sequence: TGTGCCAGCAGCTGGTACAGCCACAATGAGCAGTTCTTC. This translates into CASSWYSHNEQFF.